The 2 T cell receptor beta chains below were found in one sample sequenced in a study of blood T cell repertoires in COVID-19. Clones were read by immunoSEQ multiplex PCR, and TCRdb kept only the in-frame ones, dropping some. The sample lists about 270,000 clones, about 89% occurring once. The sample taken for sequencing was peripheral blood. The receptors here all came from a man between 40 and 49 years old who had recovered from COVID-19.

The V gene is TRBV27, the J gene TRBJ2-2, with a weak D call TRBD2 (6 bases). The CDR3 has 12 amino acids. V lost 6 bases and J 7 bases, leaving 9 bases between the germline ends. Germline V gives CDR1 MNHEY, CDR2 SMNVEV (reference sequence). The CDR3 region has the DNA TGTGCCAGCAGGGGGGAGGTCGGGGAGCTGTTTTTT. This translates into CASRGEVGELFF.

The chain links TRBV5-6 to TRBJ2-5; 8 bases line up with TRBD1. The germline V gene encodes CDR1 SGHDT and CDR2 YYEEEE. J lost 4 bases, V lost 2 bases, and 1 base had no gene match. This CDR3 has 13 residues. CDR3 DNA: TGTGCCAGCAGCTTACAGGGGGGAGAGACCCAGTACTTC. Protein sequence: CASSLQGGETQYF.